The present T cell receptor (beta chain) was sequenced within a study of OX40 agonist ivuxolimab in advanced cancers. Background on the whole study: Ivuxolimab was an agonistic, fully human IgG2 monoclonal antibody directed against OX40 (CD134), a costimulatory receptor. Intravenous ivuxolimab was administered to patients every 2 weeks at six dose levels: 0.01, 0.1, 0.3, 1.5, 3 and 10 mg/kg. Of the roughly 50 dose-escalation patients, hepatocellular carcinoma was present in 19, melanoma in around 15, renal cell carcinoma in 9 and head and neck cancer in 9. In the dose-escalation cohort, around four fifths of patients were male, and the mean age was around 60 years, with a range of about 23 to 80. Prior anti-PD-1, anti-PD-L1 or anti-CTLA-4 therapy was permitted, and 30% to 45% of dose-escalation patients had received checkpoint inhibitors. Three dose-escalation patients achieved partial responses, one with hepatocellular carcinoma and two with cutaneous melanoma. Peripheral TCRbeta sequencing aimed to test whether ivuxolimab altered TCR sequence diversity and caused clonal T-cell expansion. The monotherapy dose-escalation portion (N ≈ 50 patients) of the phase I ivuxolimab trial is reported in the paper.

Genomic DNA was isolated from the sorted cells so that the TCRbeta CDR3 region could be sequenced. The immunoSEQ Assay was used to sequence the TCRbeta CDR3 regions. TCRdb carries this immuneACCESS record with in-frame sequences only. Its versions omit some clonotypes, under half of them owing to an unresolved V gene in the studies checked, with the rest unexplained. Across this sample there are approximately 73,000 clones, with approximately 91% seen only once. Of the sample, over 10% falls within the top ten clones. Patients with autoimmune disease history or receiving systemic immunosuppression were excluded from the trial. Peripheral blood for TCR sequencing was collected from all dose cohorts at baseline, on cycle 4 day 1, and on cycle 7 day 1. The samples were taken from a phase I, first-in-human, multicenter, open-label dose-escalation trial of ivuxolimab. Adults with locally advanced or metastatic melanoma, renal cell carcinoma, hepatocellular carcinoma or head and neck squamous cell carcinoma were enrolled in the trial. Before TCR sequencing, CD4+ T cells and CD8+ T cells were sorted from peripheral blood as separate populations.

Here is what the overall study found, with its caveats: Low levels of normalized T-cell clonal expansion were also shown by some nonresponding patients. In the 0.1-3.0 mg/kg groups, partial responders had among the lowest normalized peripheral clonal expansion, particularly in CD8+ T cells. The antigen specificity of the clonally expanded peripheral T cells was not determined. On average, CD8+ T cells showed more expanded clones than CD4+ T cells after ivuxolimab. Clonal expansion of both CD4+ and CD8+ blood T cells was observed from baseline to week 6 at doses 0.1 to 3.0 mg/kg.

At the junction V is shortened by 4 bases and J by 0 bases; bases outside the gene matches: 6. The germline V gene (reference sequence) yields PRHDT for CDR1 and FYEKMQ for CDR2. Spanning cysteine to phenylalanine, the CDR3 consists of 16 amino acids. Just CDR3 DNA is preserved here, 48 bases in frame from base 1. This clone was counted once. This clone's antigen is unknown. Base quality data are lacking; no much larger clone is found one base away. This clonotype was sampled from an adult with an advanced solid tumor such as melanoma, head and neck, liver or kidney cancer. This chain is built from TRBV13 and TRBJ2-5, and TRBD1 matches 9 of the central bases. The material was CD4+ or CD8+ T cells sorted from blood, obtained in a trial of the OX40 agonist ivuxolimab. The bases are TGTGCCAGCAGCTCCCAGGGACAGGGACACCAAGAGACCCAGTACTTC. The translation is CASSSQGQGHQETQYF.